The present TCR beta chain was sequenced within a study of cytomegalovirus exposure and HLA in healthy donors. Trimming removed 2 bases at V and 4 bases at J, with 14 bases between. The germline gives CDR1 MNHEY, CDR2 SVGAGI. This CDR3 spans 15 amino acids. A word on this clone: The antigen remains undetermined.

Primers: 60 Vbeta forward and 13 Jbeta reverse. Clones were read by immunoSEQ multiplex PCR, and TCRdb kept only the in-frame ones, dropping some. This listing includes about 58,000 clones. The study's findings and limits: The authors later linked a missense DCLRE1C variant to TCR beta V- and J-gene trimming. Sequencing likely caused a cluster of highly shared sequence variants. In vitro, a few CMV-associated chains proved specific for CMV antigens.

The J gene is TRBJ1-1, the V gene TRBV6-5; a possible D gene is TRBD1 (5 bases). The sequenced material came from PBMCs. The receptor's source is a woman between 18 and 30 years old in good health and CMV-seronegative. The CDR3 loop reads CASSYLRQWGTEAFF. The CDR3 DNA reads TGTGCCAGCAGTTACCTCAGACAGTGGGGCACTGAAGCTTTCTTT.